This T cell receptor (beta chain) is from a study of blood T cell repertoires in COVID-19. About the study: Nucleic acid was either cDNA or gDNA, and it came from T cells, B-cell-depleted T cells, or PBMCs.

Libraries were prepared by immunoSEQ multiplex PCR; TCRdb keeps only in-frame clonotypes and omits some of them. Of about 92,000 clones listed, 75% to 85% are singletons. CDR1 is SGHAT, CDR2 FQNNGV, per germline. The CDR3 is 13 residues long. V was clipped by 4 bases and J by 4 bases; unmatched bases: 3. This chain joins TRBV11-2 and TRBJ1-1; TRBD1 matches at 7 bases. This sequence was found in a woman in her seventies with acute or convalescent COVID-19. The sample was peripheral blood. The DNA for the CDR3 is TGTGCCAGCAGCTCCGACAGGGTCACTGAAGCTTTCTTT. This encodes CASSSDRVTEAFF.